Detailed here is one T cell receptor (beta chain). Its antigen is unidentified. Profiled with immunoSEQ multiplex PCR; TCRdb holds only in-frame clones, not every one. The table has 15,000 to 20,000 clones, about three quarters seen once. This entry belongs to a study of chemoradiotherapy in HPV16-positive cancers. Turning to the study itself: A couple of HPV16-positive patients' cells yielded candidate HPV-specific clones and common motifs.

The study's findings and limits: Non-HPV-specific T cells did not expand in tumors during treatment, whereas candidate HPV-specific clones and E7-related motifs did. Better recurrence-free survival went with HPV-responsive T-cell expansion in HPV16-positive patients.

The source of this sequence is a human donor with HPV-associated anogenital cancer. The material sequenced was tumor tissue, taken from a patient who underwent chemoradiotherapy.

The CDR3 protein is CSVEYRRNTEAFF. In DNA form, the CDR3 reads TGCAGCGTTGAATACAGGAGGAACACTGAAGCTTTCTTT. The chain joins TRBV29-1 to TRBJ1-1, with D tentatively TRBD1 (5 bases). V lost 2 bases and J 1 base, leaving 8 bases between the germline ends. The CDR3 loop spans 13 amino acids. CDR1 SQVTM and CDR2 ANQGSEA come from the germline V gene.